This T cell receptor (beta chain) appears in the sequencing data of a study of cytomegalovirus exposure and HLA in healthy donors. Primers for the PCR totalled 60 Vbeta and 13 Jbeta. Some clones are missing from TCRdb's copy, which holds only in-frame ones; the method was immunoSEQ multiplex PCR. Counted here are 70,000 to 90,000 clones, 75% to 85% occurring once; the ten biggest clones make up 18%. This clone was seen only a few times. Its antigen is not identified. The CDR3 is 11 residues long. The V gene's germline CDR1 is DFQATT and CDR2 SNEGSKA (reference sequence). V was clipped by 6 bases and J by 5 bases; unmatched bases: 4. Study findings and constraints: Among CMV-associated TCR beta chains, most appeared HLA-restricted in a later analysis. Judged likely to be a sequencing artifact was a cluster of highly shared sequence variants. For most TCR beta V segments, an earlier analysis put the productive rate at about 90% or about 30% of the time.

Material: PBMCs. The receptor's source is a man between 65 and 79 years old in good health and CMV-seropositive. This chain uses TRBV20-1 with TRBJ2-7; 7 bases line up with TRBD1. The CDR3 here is CSALGQDEQYF. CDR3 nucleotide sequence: TGCAGTGCCCTCGGACAGGACGAGCAGTACTTC.